This T cell receptor beta chain was recorded in a study of control samples from healthy donors and cancer patients (dated by TCRdb to between 2020 and 2021). Based on the germline V gene (reference sequence), the CDR1 and CDR2 sequences are GTSNPN and SVGIG. Taken from cysteine to phenylalanine, the CDR3 has 11 residues. The sequence is cut down to CDR3 DNA, 33 bases in frame from base 1. Between the V and J ends, shortened by 5 bases and 0 bases respectively, the junction contains 5 bases. The method behind the library was the immunoSEQ multiplex PCR assay. In TCRdb, the immuneACCESS table is reduced to in-frame sequences with V and J assigned. These tables do not hold every clone; where another copy was compared, an unresolved V gene accounts for under half, and the others remain unexplained. Across this sample there are around 140,000 clones, with 90% to 95% seen only once. The ten top clones hold under 7% of the sample.

Remarks on this clone: The target of this receptor is not known. Nothing much larger sits one base from this clone, and base qualities are not available. Other DNA sequences within the sample encode an identical CDR3.

The rearranged chain carries TRBV30 and TRBJ2-7, with the D call perhaps TRBD1 or TRBD2, each one matching 5 bases. The material sequenced was blood. The receptor comes from a man between 18 and 29 years old in good health. CDR3 reads: CAWGGSYEQYF. The DNA reads TGTGCCTGGGGGGGCTCCTACGAGCAGTACTTC.